Listed below are T cell receptor beta chains from one sample, sequenced in a study of blood T cell repertoires in COVID-19. Sequenced by immunoSEQ multiplex PCR; TCRdb stores in-frame clones only, minus some. The table has over 100,000 clones, 75% to 90% seen once. Material for sequencing was peripheral blood. These receptors all come from a man between 65 and 85 years old with acute or convalescent COVID-19. CDR3s include the opening cysteine and the closing phenylalanine or tryptophan. The D gene is left open where the match is weak. Only some rows state a clone size, as once, few, many or a class for expanded clones.

.	TRBD1	TRBJ2-7	TRBV30	CAWTPGQGLGEQYF	TGTGCCTGGACGCCGGGACAGGGGCTGGGGGAGCAGTACTTC
.	TRBD2	TRBJ2-5	TRBV30	CAWRLAGGQETQYF	TGTGCCTGGAGGTTAGCGGGGGGTCAAGAGACCCAGTACTTC
.	.	TRBJ1-6	TRBV6-5	CASRFPSPVSPLHF	TGTGCCAGCAGATTTCCTAGTCCGGTGTCACCCCTCCACTTT
.	.	TRBJ2-1	TRBV2	CASSEHRAGPNEQFF	TGTGCCAGCAGTGAACACAGGGCCGGGCCCAATGAGCAGTTCTTC
.	TRBD1	TRBJ1-2	TRBV2	CASTGTGGSNGYTF	TGTGCCAGCACAGGGACAGGGGGCTCAAATGGCTACACCTTC
few	.	TRBJ1-5	TRBV5-6	CASSLGRFNQPQHF	TGTGCCAGCAGCTTGGGGCGGTTCAATCAGCCCCAGCATTTT
.	.	TRBJ1-6	TRBV3-1/TRBV3-2	CASSHRADSPLHF	TGTGCCAGCAGCCACCGTGCGGATTCACCCCTCCACTTT
.	.	TRBJ2-5	TRBV24-1	CATSVGLGPQETQYF	TGTGCCACCAGTGTGGGATTGGGGCCCCAAGAGACCCAGTACTTC
.	TRBD2	TRBJ2-7	TRBV7-9	CASSLGGLGSGRTYEQYF	TGTGCCAGCAGCTTAGGCGGTCTTGGGAGCGGGAGGACCTACGAGCAGTACTTC
.	.	TRBJ1-6	TRBV7-2	CASSFGGSPLHF	TGTGCCAGCAGCTTTGGAGGTTCACCCCTCCACTTT
.	.	TRBJ1-2	TRBV6-1	CASSEARAAGYTF	TGTGCCAGCAGTGAAGCCAGGGCGGCTGGCTACACCTTC
.	TRBD1	TRBJ1-4	TRBV30	CAWIMGQGNEKLFF	TGTGCCTGGATAATGGGACAGGGAAATGAAAAACTGTTTTTT
once	TRBD1	TRBJ2-1	TRBV27	CASSLRQGANEQFF	TGTGCCAGCAGCCTAAGACAGGGGGCCAATGAGCAGTTCTTC
.	.	TRBJ1-1	TRBV6-4	CASSDQGGTEAFF	TGTGCCAGCAGTGACCAGGGCGGTACTGAAGCTTTCTTT
.	TRBD1	TRBJ2-7	TRBV25-1	CASSEGVGTGRYEQYF	TGTGCCAGCAGTGAAGGTGTCGGGACAGGGAGGTACGAGCAGTACTTC
.	TRBD1	TRBJ1-5	TRBV28	CASRTGDSSNQPQHF	TGTGCCAGCCGGACAGGGGACTCGAGCAATCAGCCCCAGCATTTT
.	TRBD2	TRBJ2-1	TRBV19	CASSTSGSSGEQFF	TGTGCCAGTAGTACTAGCGGGAGTAGCGGTGAGCAGTTCTTC
few	.	TRBJ1-2	TRBV2	CASSEDRSNYGYTF	TGTGCCAGCAGTGAAGACAGGTCAAACTATGGCTACACCTTC
.	.	TRBJ2-1	TRBV5-8	CASSFHHPQGPVQGGDEQFF	TGTGCCAGCAGCTTTCATCATCCCCAGGGCCCGGTCCAGGGGGGAGATGAGCAGTTCTTC
.	.	TRBJ2-1	TRBV9	CASSVDPLGGREGNEQFF	TGTGCCAGCAGCGTCGACCCCTTGGGGGGGCGGGAAGGGAATGAGCAGTTCTTC
.	.	TRBJ2-7	TRBV9	CASSVETGRNEQYF	TGTGCCAGCAGCGTAGAAACAGGACGGAACGAGCAGTACTTC
.	.	TRBJ2-1	TRBV29-1	CSVTGDSYNEQFF	TGCAGCGTTACGGGGGACTCCTACAATGAGCAGTTCTTC
.	.	TRBJ2-7	TRBV5-1	CASSLDSTGSEQYF	TGCGCCAGCAGCTTGGATTCGACGGGTTCCGAGCAGTACTTC
.	TRBD1	TRBJ1-2	TRBV9	CASSVVGGAYYGYTF	TGTGCCAGCAGCGTAGTAGGGGGCGCGTACTATGGCTACACCTTC
few	.	TRBJ2-7	TRBV7-3	CASRTPYEQYF	TGTGCCAGCAGGACACCTTACGAGCAGTACTTC
.	TRBD1	TRBJ1-3	TRBV29-1	CSVGFQGAGGNTIYF	TGCAGCGTTGGGTTTCAGGGGGCGGGTGGAAACACCATATATTTT
.	.	TRBJ2-7	TRBV3-1/TRBV3-2	CASSQTRGEQYF	TGTGCCAGCAGCCAAACCCGCGGCGAGCAGTACTTC
once	.	TRBJ1-2	TRBV5-6	CASSSNNYGYTF	TGTGCCAGCAGCTCTAACAACTATGGCTACACCTTC
.	.	TRBJ1-1	TRBV3-1/TRBV3-2	CASSQDHSNTEAFF	TGTGCCAGCAGCCAAGATCATTCGAACACTGAAGCTTTCTTT
.	TRBD1	TRBJ1-5	TRBV7-2	CASSSGGGRLNQPQHF	TGTGCCAGCAGTTCAGGGGGCGGGCGACTCAATCAGCCCCAGCATTTT
.	.	TRBJ1-6	TRBV28	CASREGTRNSPLHF	TGTGCCAGCAGGGAGGGGACCCGGAATTCACCCCTCCACTTT
.	.	TRBJ1-2	TRBV10-2	CASSESGGRGYTF	TGCGCCAGCAGTGAGTCGGGGGGACGGGGCTACACCTTC
.	.	TRBJ2-3	TRBV24-1	CATSEPTRADTQYF	TGTGCCACCAGTGAGCCTACTAGGGCCGATACGCAGTATTTT
few	TRBD2	TRBJ2-1	TRBV2	CATSGAGGVYNEQFF	TGTGCCACCTCCGGAGCGGGAGGCGTCTACAATGAGCAGTTCTTC
.	TRBD1	TRBJ2-6	TRBV28	CASSPGQGARANVLTF	TGTGCCAGCAGTCCGGGACAGGGGGCAAGGGCCAACGTCCTGACTTTC
.	TRBD2	TRBJ2-1	TRBV2	CASSEGTSELNEQFF	TGTGCCAGCAGTGAAGGCACTAGCGAATTAAATGAGCAGTTCTTC
many	TRBD2	TRBJ2-7	TRBV28	CASSFLGEGTDEQYF	TGTGCCAGCAGTTTCCTCGGGGAGGGGACGGACGAGCAGTACTTC
.	.	TRBJ2-3	TRBV7-2	CASSLGGMDTQYF	TGTGCCAGCAGCTTAGGGGGCATGGATACGCAGTATTTT
.	TRBD1	TRBJ1-2	TRBV7-3	CASSPGTGPLGYTF	TGTGCCAGCAGCCCTGGGACAGGCCCTCTTGGCTACACCTTC
.	.	TRBJ2-1	TRBV6-6	CASSYLPYYNEQFF	TGTGCCAGCAGTTACCTCCCTTACTACAATGAGCAGTTCTTC
.	.	TRBJ2-7	TRBV6-5	CASSSPGAPSYEQYF	TGTGCCAGCAGTTCGCCAGGGGCCCCCTCCTACGAGCAGTACTTC
.	.	TRBJ1-2	TRBV3-1/TRBV3-2	CASSQDRGGPGVNYGYTF	TGTGCCAGCAGCCAAGATCGGGGAGGGCCGGGGGTTAACTATGGCTACACCTTC
.	TRBD2	TRBJ2-1	TRBV2	CASSRLAEDNEQFF	TGTGCCAGCAGTAGACTAGCGGAAGACAATGAGCAGTTCTTC
.	TRBD1	TRBJ1-2	TRBV7-8	CASSPTGTGGSNYGYTF	TGTGCCAGCAGCCCTACCGGGACAGGGGGTTCTAACTATGGCTACACCTTC
.	.	TRBJ1-4	TRBV5-4	CASSLTGKVANEKLFF	TGTGCCAGCAGCCTCACAGGGAAAGTGGCTAATGAAAAACTGTTTTTT
.	TRBD2	TRBJ2-3	TRBV19	CASTAGAMSTDTQYF	TGTGCCAGTACAGCGGGGGCGATGTCGACAGATACGCAGTATTTT
.	TRBD1	TRBJ2-7	TRBV5-1	CASSLEDRAHEQYF	TGCGCCAGCAGCTTGGAGGACAGGGCCCACGAGCAGTACTTC
.	TRBD1	TRBJ2-7	TRBV3-1/TRBV3-2	CASSQDPSGTGGYEQYF	TGTGCCAGCAGCCAAGATCCATCCGGGACAGGGGGCTACGAGCAGTACTTC
.	TRBD1	TRBJ1-2	TRBV9	CASSRQGRYGYTF	TGTGCCAGCAGCCGACAGGGACGCTATGGCTACACCTTC
.	.	TRBJ1-5	TRBV19	CASSIAPRSNQPQHF	TGTGCCAGTAGTATAGCCCCTAGAAGCAATCAGCCCCAGCATTTT
.	TRBD1	TRBJ1-1	TRBV15	CATNPGTGGLPEAFF	TGTGCCACAAATCCCGGGACAGGGGGATTGCCTGAAGCTTTCTTT
.	.	TRBJ1-1	TRBV3-1/TRBV3-2	CASAKNREAFF	TGTGCCAGTGCAAAAAACAGAGAAGCTTTCTTT
.	TRBD1	TRBJ1-2	TRBV5-1	CASSSTSRDRGPYYGYTF	TGCGCCAGCAGCTCGACCTCTCGGGACAGGGGGCCCTACTATGGCTACACCTTC
.	.	TRBJ2-2	TRBV28	CASSFAGLTDSTGELFF	TGTGCCAGCAGTTTTGCAGGGCTGACAGATTCGACCGGGGAGCTGTTTTTT